This T cell receptor (beta chain) was obtained from a study of T cells expressing NK-cell markers (dated by TCRdb to 2020 to 2022). Regarding the research as a whole: Under 10 donors provided sorted CD3+CD56+NKG2C+, CD3+CD56+NKG2C- and CD3+CD56-NKG2C+ T-cell subsets, whose TCR beta-chain repertoires were profiled. Among the eight sequenced donors, seven were HCMV-seropositive and one was HCMV-seronegative. All eight donors whose samples were sequenced were randomly selected healthy volunteers, three of them men and five women. Libraries were sequenced as 2 x 150 bp reads on Illumina HiSeq 2000/2500, MiSeq or NextSeq.

The germline V gene provides CDR1 SGDLS and CDR2 YYNGEE. From its cysteine to its phenylalanine, the CDR3 spans 14 amino acids. DNA for this receptor is not on file. To determine HCMV serostatus, a commercial ELISA kit was used to detect HCMV-specific IgG in serum. Peripheral blood mononuclear cells were isolated from blood by Ficoll density gradient centrifugation. What the work shows at the level of the full study, not this receptor alone: Those dominant clonotypes were again the most abundant among CD3+CD56-NKG2C+ cells in a few donors, at about 25-65%. Whether the expanded NKG2C-expressing T cell clones were specific for HCMV antigens remained unclear. In six or seven donors, the dominant CD3+CD56+NKG2C+ clonotypes ranked among the top 10 CD8+ clonotypes, making up roughly 1.0-8% of CD8+ T cells.

Note on this clonotype: The antigen it binds to is not known.

Sequencing used an Illumina HiSeq 2000. The TCR beta cDNA libraries were made using 5'RACE template switching, a step that added both a universal primer site and unique molecular identifiers. cDNA synthesis was primed from the TCR beta constant segment, followed by two successive PCR amplification steps. As for the authors' bioinformatics: Reads were demultiplexed and grouped by UMI with MIGEC, and clonotypes were assembled and quantified with MiTCR. Only TCR cDNA sequences supported by at least two reads were kept to exclude erroneous sequences. The tcR package was used for downstream repertoire analysis, and clonotypes were matched across fractions by CDR3 nucleotide sequence plus V segment. VDJmatch was used to annotate antigen specificity against VDJdb, with one amino acid substitution in CDR3 permitted. TCRdb reprocessed the reads, and each CDR3 protein sequence is entered once, without DNA. None of the V and J calls come from the authors' own analysis; TCRdb made them. This sample's table contains some 440,000 distinct CDR3 sequences. The ten largest clones take up approximately 1.4% of the sample.

The sample was blood T cells: a sorted CD56 or NKG2C T cell subset, CD4+ or CD8+ T cells, or bulk PBMC T cells (not recorded which). Recombination linked TRBV9 to TRBJ1-1. The source is a woman aged 45-65 years in good health. Donor details come from another sample of the same person, matched by shared clones. CDR3 region: CASSVGEANTEAFF. Extended through the reference TRBV9 and TRBJ1-1 proteins, this CDR3 yields the full variable domain: DSGVTQTPKHLITATGQRVTLRCSPRSGDLSVYWYQQSLDQGLQFLIQYYNGEERAKGNILERFSAQQFPDLHSELNLSSLELGDSALYFCASSVGEANTEAFFGQGTRLTVV.